The present TCR beta chain was sequenced within a study of T-cell memory formation after mild COVID-19. Overall study context: There were largely donor-specific TCR clusters. The study, taken as a whole, reports: The finding that pre-infection memory included some responding clones suggested that cross-reactive memory joined. CD4/CD8 balance held among clones contracting day 15 to 85, and later expanders leaned CD4+. Contracting CD8+ clones were enriched in EMRA, CD4+ mainly in CM and EM.

V lost 6 bases and J lost 3, with 9 bases in between. The CDR3 is made up of 13 amino acids. Germline V gives CDR1 LNHDA, CDR2 SQIVND (reference sequence). MiXCR, applied by TCRdb to the 5' RACE reads, yields one record per CDR3 protein. The profile covers 120,000 to 150,000 distinct CDR3 sequences, with 14% appearing a single time and about 30% taken by the ten largest. With respect to this clonotype: Its antigen is currently unknown.

The sequencing sample was made of PBMCs or a T cell subset sorted from them (not recorded which). The rearrangement links TRBV19 to TRBJ2-1; no clear D gene. The receptor comes from an adult woman who had mild COVID-19 (a few samples of this study predate the infection). Cell type and time point are not known. The CDR3 region is CASRSLHYNEQFF. CDR3 DNA sequence: TGTGCCAGTAGATCGCTACACTACAATGAGCAGTTCTTC. The full variable domain, its missing parts supplied by reference TRBV19 and TRBJ2-1, is DGGITQSPKYLFRKEGQNVTLSCEQNLNHDAMYWYRQDPGQGLRLIYYSQIVNDFQKGDIAEGYSVSREKKESFPLTVTSAQKNPTAFYLCASRSLHYNEQFFGPGTRLTVL.